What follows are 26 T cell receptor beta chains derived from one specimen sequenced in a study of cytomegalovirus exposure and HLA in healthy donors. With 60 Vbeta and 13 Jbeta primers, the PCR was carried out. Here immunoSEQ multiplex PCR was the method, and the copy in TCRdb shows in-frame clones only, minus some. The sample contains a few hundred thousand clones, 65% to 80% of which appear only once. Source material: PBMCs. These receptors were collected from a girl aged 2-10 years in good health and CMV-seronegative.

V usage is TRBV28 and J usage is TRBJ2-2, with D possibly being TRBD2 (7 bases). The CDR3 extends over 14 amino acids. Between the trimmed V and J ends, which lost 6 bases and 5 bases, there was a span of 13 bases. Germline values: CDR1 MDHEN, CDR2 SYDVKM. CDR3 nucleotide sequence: TGTGCCAGCAGGGGGCGGGGGCGAACCGGGGAGCTGTTTTTT. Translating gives CASRGRGRTGELFF.

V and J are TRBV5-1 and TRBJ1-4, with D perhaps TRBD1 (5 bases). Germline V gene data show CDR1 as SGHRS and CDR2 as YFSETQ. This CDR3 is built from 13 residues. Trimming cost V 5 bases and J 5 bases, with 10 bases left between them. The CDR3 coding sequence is TGCGCCAGCAGTCGTGGGGCGAATGAAAAACTGTTTTTT. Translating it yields CASSRGANEKLFF.

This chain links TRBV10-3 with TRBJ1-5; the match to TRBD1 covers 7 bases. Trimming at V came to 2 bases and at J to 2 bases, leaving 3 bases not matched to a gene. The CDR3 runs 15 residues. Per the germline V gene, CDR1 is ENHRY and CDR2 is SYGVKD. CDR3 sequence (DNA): TGTGCCATCAGTGAGAACAGGGGTGGCAATCAGCCCCAGCATTTT. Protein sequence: CAISENRGGNQPQHF.

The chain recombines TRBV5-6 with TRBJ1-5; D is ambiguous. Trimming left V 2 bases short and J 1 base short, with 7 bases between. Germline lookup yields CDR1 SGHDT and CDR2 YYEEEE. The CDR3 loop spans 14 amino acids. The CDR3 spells CASSLRWSNQPQHF. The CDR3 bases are TGTGCCAGCAGCTTACGGTGGAGCAATCAGCCCCAGCATTTT. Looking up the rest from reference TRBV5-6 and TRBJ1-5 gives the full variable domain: DAGVTQSPTHLIKTRGQQVTLRCSPKSGHDTVSWYQQALGQGPQFIFQYYEEEERQRGNFPDRFSGHQFPNYSSELNVNALLLGDSALYLCASSLRWSNQPQHFGDGTRLSIL.

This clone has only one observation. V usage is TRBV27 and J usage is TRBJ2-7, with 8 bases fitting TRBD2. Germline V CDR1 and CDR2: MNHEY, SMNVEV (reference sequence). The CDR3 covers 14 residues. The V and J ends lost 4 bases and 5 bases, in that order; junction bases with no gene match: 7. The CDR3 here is CASSSGTSFNEQYF. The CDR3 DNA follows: TGTGCCAGCAGTTCTGGGACTAGTTTTAACGAGCAGTACTTC.

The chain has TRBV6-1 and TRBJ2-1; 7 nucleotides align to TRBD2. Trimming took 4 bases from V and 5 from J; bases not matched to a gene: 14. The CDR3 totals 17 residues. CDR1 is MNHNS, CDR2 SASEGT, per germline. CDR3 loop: CASSGNPGTNYNNEQFF. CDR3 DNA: TGTGCCAGCAGTGGAAATCCCGGGACTAATTACAACAATGAGCAGTTCTTC.

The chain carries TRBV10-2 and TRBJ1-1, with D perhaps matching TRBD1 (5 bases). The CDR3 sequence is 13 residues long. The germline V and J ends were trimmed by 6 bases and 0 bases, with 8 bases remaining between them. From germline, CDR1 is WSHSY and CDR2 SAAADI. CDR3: CASSPTVNTEAFF. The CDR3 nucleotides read TGCGCCAGCAGCCCGACAGTGAACACTGAAGCTTTCTTT.

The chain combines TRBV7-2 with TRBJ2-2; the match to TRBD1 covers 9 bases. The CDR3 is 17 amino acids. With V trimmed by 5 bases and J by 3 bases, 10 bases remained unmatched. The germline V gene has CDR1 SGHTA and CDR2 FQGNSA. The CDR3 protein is CASSNPRWTGDTGELFF. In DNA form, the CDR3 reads TGTGCCAGCAGCAATCCTCGTTGGACAGGGGACACCGGGGAGCTGTTTTTT.

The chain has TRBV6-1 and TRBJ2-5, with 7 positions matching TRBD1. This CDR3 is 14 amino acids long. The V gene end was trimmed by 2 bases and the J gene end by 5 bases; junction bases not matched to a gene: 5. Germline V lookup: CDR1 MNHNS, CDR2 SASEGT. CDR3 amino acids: CASSELQGLETQYF. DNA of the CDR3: TGTGCCAGCAGTGAATTACAGGGGTTGGAGACCCAGTACTTC.

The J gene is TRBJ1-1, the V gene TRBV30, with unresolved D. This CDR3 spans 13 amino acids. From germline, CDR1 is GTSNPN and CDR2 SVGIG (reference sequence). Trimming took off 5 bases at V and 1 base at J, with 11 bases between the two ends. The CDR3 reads CAWSARGNTEAFF. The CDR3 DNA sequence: TGTGCCTGGTCCGCTCGGGGGAACACTGAAGCTTTCTTT.

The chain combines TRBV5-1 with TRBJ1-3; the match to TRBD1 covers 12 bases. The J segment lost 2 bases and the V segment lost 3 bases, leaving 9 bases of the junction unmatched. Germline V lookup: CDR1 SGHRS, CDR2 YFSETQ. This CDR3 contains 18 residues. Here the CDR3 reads CASSSVPGQGAAGNTIYF. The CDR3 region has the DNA TGCGCCAGCAGCTCGGTCCCGGGACAGGGGGCGGCTGGAAACACCATATATTTT.

Written as DNA, the CDR3 is TGTGCCAGCGCGCCCGGGGGCTCCTATAATTCACCCCTCCACTTT. Protein sequence: CASAPGGSYNSPLHF. The chain links TRBV6-1 to TRBJ1-6, with D maybe TRBD1 (5 bases). The CDR3 consists of 15 residues. Germline-derived CDR1 and CDR2 are MNHNS and SASEGT. Trimming removed 8 bases at V and 0 bases at J, with 11 bases between.

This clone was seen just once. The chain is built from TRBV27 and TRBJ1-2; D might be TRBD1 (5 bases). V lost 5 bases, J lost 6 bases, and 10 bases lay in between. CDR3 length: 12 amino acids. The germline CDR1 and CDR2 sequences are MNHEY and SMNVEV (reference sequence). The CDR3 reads CASSAGGDGYTF. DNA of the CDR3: TGTGCCAGCAGTGCCGGAGGGGATGGCTACACCTTC.

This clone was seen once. CDR3 loop: CASSLVSGAPYEQYF. CDR3 DNA sequence: TGTGCCAGCAGCTTAGTATCAGGGGCCCCCTACGAGCAGTACTTC. V gene TRBV7-4 combines with J gene TRBJ2-7; D possibly corresponds to TRBD1 (6 bases). The CDR3 totals 15 residues. Trimming cost V 1 base and J 2 bases, with 12 bases left between them. Germline V CDR1 and CDR2: SGHVT, SQSDAQ.

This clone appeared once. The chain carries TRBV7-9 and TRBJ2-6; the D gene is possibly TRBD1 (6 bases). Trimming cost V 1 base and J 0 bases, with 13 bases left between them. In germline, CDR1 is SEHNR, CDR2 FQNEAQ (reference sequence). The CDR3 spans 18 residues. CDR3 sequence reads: CASSLEGVPGSGANVLTF. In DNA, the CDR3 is TGTGCCAGCAGCTTAGAGGGGGTCCCTGGCTCTGGGGCCAACGTCCTGACTTTC.

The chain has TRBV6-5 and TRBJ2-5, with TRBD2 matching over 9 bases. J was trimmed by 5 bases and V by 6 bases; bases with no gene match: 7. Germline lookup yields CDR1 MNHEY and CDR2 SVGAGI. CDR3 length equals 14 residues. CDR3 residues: CASRAGLAPETQYF. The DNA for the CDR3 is TGTGCCAGCAGGGCTGGACTAGCGCCTGAGACCCAGTACTTC.

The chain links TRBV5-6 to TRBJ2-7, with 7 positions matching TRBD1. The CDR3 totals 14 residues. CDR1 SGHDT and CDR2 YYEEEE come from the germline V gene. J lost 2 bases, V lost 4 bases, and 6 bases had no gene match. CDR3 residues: CASSPRQGPYEQYF. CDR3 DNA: TGTGCCAGCAGCCCCCGACAGGGACCCTACGAGCAGTACTTC.

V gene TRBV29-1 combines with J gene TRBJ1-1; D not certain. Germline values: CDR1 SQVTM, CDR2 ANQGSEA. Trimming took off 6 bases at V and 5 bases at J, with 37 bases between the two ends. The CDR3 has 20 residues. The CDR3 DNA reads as TGCAGCGTCGGTTCGGGATCCGTAACCCGGTCGGAAGGCAGAACAACTGAAGCTTTCTTT. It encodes CSVGSGSVTRSEGRTTEAFF.

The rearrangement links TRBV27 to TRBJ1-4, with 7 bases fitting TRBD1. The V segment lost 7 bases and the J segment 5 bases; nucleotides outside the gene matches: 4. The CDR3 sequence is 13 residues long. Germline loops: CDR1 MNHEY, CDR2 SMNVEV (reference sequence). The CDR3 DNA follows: TGTGCCAGCAAGGGACAGAACAATGAAAAACTGTTTTTT. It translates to CASKGQNNEKLFF. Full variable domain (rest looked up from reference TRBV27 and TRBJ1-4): EAQVTQNPRYLITVTGKKLTVTCSQNMNHEYMSWYRQDPGLGLRQIYYSMNVEVTDKGDVPEGYKVSRKEKRNFPLILESPSPNQTSLYFCASKGQNNEKLFFGSGTQLSVL.

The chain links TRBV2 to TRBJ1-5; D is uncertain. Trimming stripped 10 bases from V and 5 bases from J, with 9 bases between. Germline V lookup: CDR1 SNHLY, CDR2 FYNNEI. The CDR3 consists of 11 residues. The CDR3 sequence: CAIGEDQPQHF. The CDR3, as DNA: TGTGCCATCGGGGAAGATCAGCCCCAGCATTTT.

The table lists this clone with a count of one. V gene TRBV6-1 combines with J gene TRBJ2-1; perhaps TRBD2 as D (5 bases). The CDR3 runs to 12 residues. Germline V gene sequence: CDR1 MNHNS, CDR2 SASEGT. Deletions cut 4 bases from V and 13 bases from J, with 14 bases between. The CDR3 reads CASSGFRGLQFF. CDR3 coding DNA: TGTGCCAGCAGTGGTTTCAGAGGACTTCAGTTCTTC.

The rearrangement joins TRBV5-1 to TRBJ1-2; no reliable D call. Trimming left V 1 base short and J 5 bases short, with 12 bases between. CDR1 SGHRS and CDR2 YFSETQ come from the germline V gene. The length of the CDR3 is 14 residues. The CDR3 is CASSLSGWEYGYTF. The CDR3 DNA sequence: TGCGCCAGCAGCTTGTCAGGTTGGGAGTATGGCTACACCTTC.

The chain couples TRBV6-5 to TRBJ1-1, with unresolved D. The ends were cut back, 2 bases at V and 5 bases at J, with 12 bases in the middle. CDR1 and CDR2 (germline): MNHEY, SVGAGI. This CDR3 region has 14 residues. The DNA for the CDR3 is TGTGCCAGCAGTTACGGGATCCGAGGGACTGAAGCTTTCTTT. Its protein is CASSYGIRGTEAFF.

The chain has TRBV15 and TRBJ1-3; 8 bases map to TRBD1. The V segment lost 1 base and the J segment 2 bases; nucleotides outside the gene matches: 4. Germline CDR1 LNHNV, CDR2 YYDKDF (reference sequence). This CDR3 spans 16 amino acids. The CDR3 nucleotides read TGTGCCACCAGCAGAGGGGACAGGAAGGCTGGAAACACCATATATTTT. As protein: CATSRGDRKAGNTIYF.

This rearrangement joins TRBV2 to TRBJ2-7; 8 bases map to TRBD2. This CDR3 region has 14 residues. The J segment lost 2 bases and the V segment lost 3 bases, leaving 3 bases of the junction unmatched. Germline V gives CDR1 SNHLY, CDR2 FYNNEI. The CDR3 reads CASSETGGPYEQYF. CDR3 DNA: TGTGCCAGCAGTGAGACGGGAGGGCCCTACGAGCAGTACTTC.

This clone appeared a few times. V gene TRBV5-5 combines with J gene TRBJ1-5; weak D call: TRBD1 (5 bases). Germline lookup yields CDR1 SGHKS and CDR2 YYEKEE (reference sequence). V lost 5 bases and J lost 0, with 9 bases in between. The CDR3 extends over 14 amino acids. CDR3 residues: CASSSGYSNQPQHF. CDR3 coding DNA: TGTGCCAGCAGTTCAGGGTATAGCAATCAGCCCCAGCATTTT.